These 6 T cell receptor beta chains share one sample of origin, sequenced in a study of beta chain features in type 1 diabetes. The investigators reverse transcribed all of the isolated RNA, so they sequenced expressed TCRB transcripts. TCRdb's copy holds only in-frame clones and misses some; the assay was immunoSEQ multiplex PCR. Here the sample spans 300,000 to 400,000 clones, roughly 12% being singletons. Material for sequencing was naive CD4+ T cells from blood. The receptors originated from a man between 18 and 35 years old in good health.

CDR3 residues: CSVEEGPTDTQYF. The CDR3 region has the DNA TGCAGCGTTGAAGAGGGCCCCACAGATACGCAGTATTTT. The rearrangement links TRBV29-1 to TRBJ2-3; D call uncertain. Trimming took 0 bases from V and 2 from J, leaving 6 bases between them. CDR1 is SQVTM, CDR2 ANQGSEA, per germline. CDR3 length: 13 residues.

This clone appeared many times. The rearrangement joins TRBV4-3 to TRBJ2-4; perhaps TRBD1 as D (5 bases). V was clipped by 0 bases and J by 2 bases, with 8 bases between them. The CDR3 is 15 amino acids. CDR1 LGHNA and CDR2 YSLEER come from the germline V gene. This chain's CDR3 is CASSQDQGTKNIQYF. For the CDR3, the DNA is TGCGCCAGCAGCCAAGATCAGGGTACCAAAAACATTCAGTACTTC.

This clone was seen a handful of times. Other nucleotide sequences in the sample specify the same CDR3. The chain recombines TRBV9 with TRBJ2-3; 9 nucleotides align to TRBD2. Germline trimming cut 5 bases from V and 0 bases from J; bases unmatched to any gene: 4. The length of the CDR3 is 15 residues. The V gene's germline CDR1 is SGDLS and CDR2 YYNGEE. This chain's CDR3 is CASSVTSGSTDTQYF. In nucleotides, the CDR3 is TGTGCCAGCAGTGTGACTAGCGGTAGCACAGATACGCAGTATTTT.

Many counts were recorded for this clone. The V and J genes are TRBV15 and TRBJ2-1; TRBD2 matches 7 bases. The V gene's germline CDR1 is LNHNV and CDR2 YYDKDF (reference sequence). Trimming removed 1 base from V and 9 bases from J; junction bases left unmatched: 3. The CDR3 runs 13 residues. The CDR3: CATSRVRELEQFF. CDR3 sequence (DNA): TGTGCCACCAGCAGAGTGCGGGAGCTTGAGCAGTTCTTC.

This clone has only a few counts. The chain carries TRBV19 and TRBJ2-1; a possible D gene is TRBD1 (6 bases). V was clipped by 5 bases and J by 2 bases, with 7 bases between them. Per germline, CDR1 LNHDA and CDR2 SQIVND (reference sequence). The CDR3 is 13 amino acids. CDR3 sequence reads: CASSQGPYNEQFF. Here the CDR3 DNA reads TGTGCCAGTAGTCAGGGGCCCTACAATGAGCAGTTCTTC.

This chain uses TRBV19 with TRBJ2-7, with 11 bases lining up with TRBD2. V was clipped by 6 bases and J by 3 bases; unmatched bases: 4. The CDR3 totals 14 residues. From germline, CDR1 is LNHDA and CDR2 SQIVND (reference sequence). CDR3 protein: CASSTGTSGYEQYF. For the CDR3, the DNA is TGTGCCAGTAGCACCGGGACTAGCGGCTACGAGCAGTACTTC.